Given below is one T cell receptor beta chain in context. This sample is drawn from a study of blood T cell repertoires in COVID-19. Study-wide context: Sites in the United States, Italy and Spain provided acute and convalescent COVID-19 samples.

The CDR3 loop spans 14 amino acids. V lost 6 bases and J 2 bases, leaving 13 bases between the germline ends. CDR1 is MDHEN, CDR2 SYDVKM, per germline. Per the original data handling: By means of reference gene primer amplification, nucleated cell counts were estimated. Method: immunoSEQ multiplex PCR; TCRdb's copy keeps in-frame clones and lacks some. Clonal size and the V and J genes are those of that table, whereas D and trimming came from the DNA. The sample contains about 300,000 clones, around 92% of which appear only once. Allocation to cohorts depended on clinical history reported by the participants. Within the 2 weeks before study entry, each person in the exposed group met a COVID-19 case.

The source of this sequence is a woman aged 50 to 60 who had been exposed to COVID-19. Material: PBMCs or T cells enriched from blood (not recorded which). This sequence joins TRBV28 and TRBJ1-1; D possibly corresponds to TRBD1 (6 bases). CDR3 residues: CASRTGTPNTEAFF. The CDR3 DNA reads as TGTGCCAGCAGAACCGGGACACCTAACACTGAAGCTTTCTTT. The variable domain in full, completed from reference TRBV28 and TRBJ1-1, reads DVKVTQSSRYLVKRTGEKVFLECVQDMDHENMFWYRQDPGLGLRLIYFSYDVKMKEKGDIPEGYSVSREKKERFSLILESASTNQTSMYLCASRTGTPNTEAFFGQGTRLTVV.